This entry lists 7 T cell receptor beta chains sequenced from one sample in a study of blood T cell repertoires in COVID-19. Data came from immunoSEQ multiplex PCR; TCRdb stores just in-frame clones and leaves some out. There are under 250,000 clones in the sample; approximately 82% occur only once, and 3.5% to 4% lies in the top ten. The sample comprised peripheral blood. The origin of the receptors is a woman older than 75 with acute or convalescent COVID-19.

The chain joins TRBV18 to TRBJ1-6, with D perhaps matching TRBD1 (6 bases). V shed 5 bases and J shed 10 bases, with 27 bases lying between them. The germline gives CDR1 KGHSH, CDR2 LQKENI. This CDR3 comprises 18 residues. The CDR3 loop is CASSASGTRNTLGSPLHF. DNA for the CDR3: TGTGCCAGCTCAGCTTCTGGGACAAGAAATACCCTTGGCTCACCCCTCCACTTT.

The gene calls are TRBV19 and TRBJ1-1, with TRBD1 matching 7 bases. Germline CDR1 LNHDA, CDR2 SQIVND (reference sequence). This CDR3 has 15 residues. V dropped 1 base and J dropped 4; count of bases not matched to a gene: 6. The CDR3 here is CASSIGAPGGTEAFF. Here the CDR3 DNA reads TGTGCCAGTAGTATAGGGGCCCCAGGGGGCACTGAAGCTTTCTTT. Full variable domain (outside the CDR3, taken from reference TRBV19 and TRBJ1-1): DGGITQSPKYLFRKEGQNVTLSCEQNLNHDAMYWYRQDPGQGLRLIYYSQIVNDFQKGDIAEGYSVSREKKESFPLTVTSAQKNPTAFYLCASSIGAPGGTEAFFGQGTRLTVV.

The chain is built from TRBV9 and TRBJ2-3, with 8 bases that match TRBD1. V was clipped by 2 bases and J by 3 bases; unmatched bases: 2. The CDR3 has 14 residues. The V gene's germline CDR1 is SGDLS and CDR2 YYNGEE. The CDR3 reads CASSVQGATDTQYF. For the CDR3, the DNA is TGTGCCAGCAGCGTCCAGGGGGCTACAGATACGCAGTATTTT.

The V call is TRBV5-1, the J call TRBJ1-1; possible D gene TRBD1, 5 bases. Per the germline V gene, CDR1 is SGHRS and CDR2 is YFSETQ. This CDR3 has 13 amino acids. Trimming pared 4 bases from V and 0 bases from J, leaving 7 bases between. The CDR3 DNA reads as TGCGCCAGCAGCGTACAGGTGAACACTGAAGCTTTCTTT. Residues: CASSVQVNTEAFF.

The chain couples TRBV5-6 to TRBJ2-3, with 7 bases fitting TRBD1. V lost 5 bases to trimming and J lost 3 bases; unmatched junction nucleotides: 12. The CDR3 covers 16 residues. Germline assignment: CDR1 SGHDT and CDR2 YYEEEE. CDR3 in DNA: TGTGCCAGCAGTTTTACCGGGACAGCTACAACAGATACGCAGTATTTT. Protein: CASSFTGTATTDTQYF.

V is TRBV6-5 and J is TRBJ1-5; 8 bases agree with TRBD1. Germline V gives CDR1 MNHEY, CDR2 SVGAGI. J lost 15 bases, V lost 6 bases, and 13 bases had no gene match. The CDR3 runs 13 residues. The CDR3 sequence is CASRFGQGRILHF. In DNA, the CDR3 is TGTGCCAGCAGATTCGGACAGGGTCGGATTTTGCATTTT.

The J gene is TRBJ1-1, the V gene TRBV5-1; D is perhaps TRBD1 (5 bases). This CDR3 is built from 13 residues. CDR1 SGHRS and CDR2 YFSETQ come from the germline V gene. Trimming took 0 bases from V and 10 from J, leaving 13 bases between them. CDR3 DNA sequence: TGCGCCAGCAGCTTGGTGGCCACACAGGCAGCTTTCTTT. This encodes CASSLVATQAAFF.